These T cell receptor beta chains were read from a single sample in a study of beta chain features in type 1 diabetes. The assay was immunoSEQ multiplex PCR, and TCRdb's table has in-frame clones only and misses some. This sample yields some 350,000 clones, of which 8% to 10% are seen a single time; 0.45% to 0.65% belongs to the top ten. Sequenced material: central memory CD4+ T cells from blood. These receptors all stem from a man aged 25 to 40 with type 1 diabetes. The CDR3 runs from the conserved cysteine through the conserved F or W. A D gene is named only where the DNA matches it firmly. Clone size, where shown, is once, few, many, or a class for clones that have expanded.

- | TRBJ2-7 | - | TRBV5-4 | CASSSGRAYEQYF | TGTGCCAGCAGCTCCGGACGGGCCTACGAGCAGTACTTC
TRBD2 | TRBJ2-1 | - | TRBV29-1 | CSARGLAGVLEQFF | TGCAGCGCCCGGGGACTAGCGGGAGTCTTAGAGCAGTTCTTC
- | TRBJ1-1 | - | TRBV4-2 | CASSQDGGGDTEAFF | TGTGCCAGCAGCCAAGATGGGGGAGGGGACACTGAAGCTTTCTTT
- | TRBJ1-5 | few | TRBV11-2 | CASSLQGNQPQHF | TGTGCCAGCAGCTTACAGGGAAATCAGCCCCAGCATTTT
- | TRBJ2-3 | few | TRBV10-1 | CASSVRTRRSLDTQYF | TGCGCCAGCAGTGTCCGGACACGAAGATCCTTAGATACGCAGTATTTT
- | TRBJ1-2 | few | TRBV20-1 | CSTYANYGYTF | TGCAGTACATATGCTAACTATGGCTACACCTTC
TRBD1 | TRBJ1-3 | - | TRBV6-5 | CASSWGQTSGNTIYF | TGTGCCAGCAGTTGGGGACAGACCTCTGGAAACACCATATATTTT
TRBD1 | TRBJ1-1 | few | TRBV7-9 | CASSLEGAGNTEAFF | TGTGCCAGCAGCTTAGAGGGGGCTGGGAACACTGAAGCTTTCTTT
TRBD1 | TRBJ1-1 | many | TRBV18 | CASSKGQENTEAFF | TGTGCCAGCTCAAAGGGACAGGAGAACACTGAAGCTTTCTTT
- | TRBJ1-5 | many | TRBV10-3 | CAIGAAENQPQHF | TGTGCCATCGGGGCGGCGGAGAATCAGCCCCAGCATTTT
- | TRBJ2-7 | many | TRBV28 | CASRTGVAYEQYF | TGTGCCAGCAGGACCGGGGTAGCCTACGAGCAGTACTTC